A selection of T cell receptor beta chains follows, all from one sample in a study of blood T cell repertoires in COVID-19. This table comes from immunoSEQ multiplex PCR, and its TCRdb copy is limited to in-frame clones, with some not included. The repertoire has 75,000 to 100,000 clones, 85% to 90% of them found once; the top ten carry about 16%. The sample was peripheral blood. These receptors all come from a human donor in a cohort sampled during active COVID-19. Both conserved end residues are part of each CDR3. The order of the fields is V gene, D gene, J gene, clone size, CDR3 protein, CDR3 DNA. The D gene is left open where the match is weak. Size is stated for part of the rows, as once, few or many counts, or as a class when the clone is expanded.

TRBV5-1	.	TRBJ2-1	once	CASGGTWDNEQFF	TGCGCCAGCGGCGGAACTTGGGACAATGAGCAGTTCTTC
TRBV6-2/TRBV6-3	TRBD2	TRBJ2-2	.	CASSSPGGGTTGELFF	TGTGCCAGCAGTTCCCCTGGGGGGGGGACTACCGGGGAGCTGTTTTTT
TRBV6-6	.	TRBJ1-5	.	CASSRTPSNQPQHF	TGTGCCAGCAGTCGGACACCAAGCAATCAGCCCCAGCATTTT
TRBV5-1	TRBD1	TRBJ2-7	.	CASSLQGAGGEQYF	TGCGCCAGCAGCTTACAGGGGGCGGGTGGCGAGCAGTACTTC
TRBV12-3/TRBV12-4	.	TRBJ1-5	.	CASSYPGEPQHF	TGTGCCAGCAGTTACCCCGGGGAACCCCAGCATTTT
TRBV3-1/TRBV3-2	.	TRBJ2-1	.	CASSITGEQFF	TGTGCCAGCAGCATTACGGGTGAGCAGTTCTTC
TRBV2	.	TRBJ1-2	.	CASNVDMGAYGYTF	TGTGCCAGCAATGTCGACATGGGGGCCTATGGCTACACCTTC
TRBV5-1	TRBD1	TRBJ1-3	.	CASSLGQGYGNTIYF	TGCGCCAGCAGCTTAGGACAGGGTTATGGAAACACCATATATTTT
TRBV11-2	.	TRBJ1-2	.	CASSLDERVVYGYTF	TGTGCCAGCAGCTTAGATGAGCGGGTGGTCTATGGCTACACCTTC
TRBV5-1	TRBD2	TRBJ2-1	.	CASSPGTGGGISNEQFF	TGCGCCAGCAGCCCGGGGACCGGGGGAGGGATTTCCAATGAGCAGTTCTTC
TRBV6-5	.	TRBJ2-7	.	CASTPGPRGEEQYF	TGTGCCAGCACACCGGGACCCAGGGGTGAGGAGCAGTACTTC
TRBV5-6	.	TRBJ1-2	.	CASSDPMDSGIGYTF	TGTGCCAGCAGCGACCCTATGGACAGCGGGATCGGCTACACCTTC
TRBV28	TRBD1	TRBJ1-6	.	CASSIQGRWSPLHF	TGTGCCAGCAGTATACAGGGGAGGTGGTCACCCCTCCACTTT
TRBV19	.	TRBJ1-2	once	CASSISAGQGLKGYTF	TGTGCCAGTAGTATATCGGCAGGCCAAGGCTTAAAAGGCTACACCTTC
TRBV6-2/TRBV6-3	TRBD2	TRBJ2-1	.	CASSYSGTSGTEQFF	TGTGCCAGCAGTTATAGCGGGACTAGCGGGACCGAGCAGTTCTTC
TRBV11-2	.	TRBJ1-1	few	CASSAPGVGNTEAFF	TGTGCCAGCAGCGCGCCAGGGGTGGGGAACACTGAAGCTTTCTTT
TRBV21-1	.	TRBJ2-3	.	CASSNRGTDTQYF	TGTGCCAGCAGCAACAGGGGCACAGATACGCAGTATTTT